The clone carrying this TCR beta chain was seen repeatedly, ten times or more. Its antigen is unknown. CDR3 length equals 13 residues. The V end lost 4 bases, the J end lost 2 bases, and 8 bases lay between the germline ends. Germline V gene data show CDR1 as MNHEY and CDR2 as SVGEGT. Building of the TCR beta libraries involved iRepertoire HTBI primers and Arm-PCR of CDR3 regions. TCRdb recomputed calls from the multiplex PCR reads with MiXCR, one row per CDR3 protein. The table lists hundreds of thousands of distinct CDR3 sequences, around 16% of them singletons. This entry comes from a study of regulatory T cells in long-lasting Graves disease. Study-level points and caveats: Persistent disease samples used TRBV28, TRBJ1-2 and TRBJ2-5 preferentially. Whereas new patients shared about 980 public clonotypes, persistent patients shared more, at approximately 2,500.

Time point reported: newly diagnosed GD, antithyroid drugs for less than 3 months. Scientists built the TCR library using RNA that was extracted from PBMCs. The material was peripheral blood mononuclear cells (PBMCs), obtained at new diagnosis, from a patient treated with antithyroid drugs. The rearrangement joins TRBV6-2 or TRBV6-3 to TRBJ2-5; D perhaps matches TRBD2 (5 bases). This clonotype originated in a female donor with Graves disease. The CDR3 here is CASSFSGQETQYF. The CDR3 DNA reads TGTGCCAGCAGTTTTTCGGGACAAGAGACCCAGTACTTC.